This T cell receptor (beta chain) was identified during a study of blood T cells in healthy people across ages. Findings and caveats of the study: With naive T cell percentage, TCR beta diversity showed a strong correlation. Naive CD4+ cells and diversity were both higher in long-lived donors than in aged donors.

Next came a second PCR, run for roughly 6 to 11 cycles, which used a sample-barcoded 5' primer along with a J-beta primer mix. Every molecule of cDNA carried a tag from a template-switch adaptor with 12 random nucleotides. TCRdb reanalysed the 5' RACE reads using MiXCR and keeps one entry per CDR3 protein. Of some 900,000 distinct CDR3 sequences in the sample, 40% to 60% are singletons; the top ten hold roughly 13%. On this clonotype itself: What it recognizes is unknown.

Germline CDR1 reads MNHNS; CDR2 reads SASEGT. The CDR3 spans 14 residues. J was trimmed by 3 bases and V by 5 bases; bases with no gene match: 5. The TCR was taken from a man aged 25-45 years in good health. Sequenced sample: blood. This rearrangement joins TRBV6-1 to TRBJ1-1, with 8 bases fitting TRBD1. CDR3 loop: CASSFQTGDTEAFF. CDR3 coding DNA: TGTGCCAGCAGTTTCCAGACAGGGGACACTGAAGCTTTCTTT.